These 3 T cell receptor beta chains came from one sample sequenced in a study of T cells in Graves' hyperthyroidism and ophthalmopathy. Amplification of TCR beta CDR3 regions was performed using RNA transcripts as template. The HTBI set primed first-round TCR CDR3 RT-PCR. TCRdb re-derived calls from the multiplex PCR reads in MiXCR, one entry per CDR3 protein. The sample carries about 300,000 distinct CDR3 sequences, approximately 18% recorded once. Sequencing was done on a sample of blood. These receptors were collected from a middle-aged man with Graves' ophthalmopathy.

At least ten counts were recorded for this clonotype. The chain carries TRBV11-2 and TRBJ2-3, with 12 bases fitting TRBD2. CDR1 is SGHAT, CDR2 FQNNGV, per germline. This CDR3 is 16 amino acids long. The ends lost 8 bases at V and 5 bases at J; junction bases unmatched: 11. The CDR3 loop reads CASHPEGLAGRDTQYF. The CDR3 bases are TGTGCCAGCCACCCGGAAGGACTAGCGGGACGAGATACGCAGTATTTT.

The V gene is TRBV20-1, the J gene TRBJ2-3; no clear D gene. The CDR3 consists of 14 residues. With 8 bases removed from V and 1 base from J, the gap between germline ends came to 16 bases. In germline, CDR1 is DFQATT, CDR2 SNEGSKA (reference sequence). The CDR3 coding sequence is TGCAGTACCCCCGAGGAACGGCGCACAGATACGCAGTATTTT. Its protein product is CSTPEERRTDTQYF.

The rearrangement joins TRBV7-3 to TRBJ1-1; 8 bases agree with TRBD1. Trimming at V came to 5 bases and at J to 6 bases, leaving 8 bases not matched to a gene. Germline loops: CDR1 SGHTA, CDR2 FQGTGA. This CDR3 is 14 amino acids long. Here the CDR3 DNA reads TGTGCCAGCAGCCAGACAGGGGAATGGGCTGAAGCTTTCTTT. The encoded protein is CASSQTGEWAEAFF.